This T cell receptor (beta chain) was captured in a study of cytomegalovirus exposure and HLA in healthy donors. Vbeta (60) and Jbeta (13) primers were used in the PCR. The protocol was immunoSEQ multiplex PCR, while the TCRdb copy is restricted to in-frame clones and leaves out a portion. The sample lists about 160,000 clones, 65% to 80% occurring once. Germline CDR1 reads MNHNY; CDR2 reads SVGAGI (reference sequence). J gave up 2 bases and V 2 bases, and 4 bases lay outside the gene matches. The CDR3 is 15 residues long. Sequenced material: PBMCs. The chain is built from TRBV6-6 and TRBJ1-2; 8 nucleotides match TRBD1. The TCR originated in a woman aged 50 to 60 in good health and CMV-seropositive. The CDR3 here is CASSYARGLNYGYTF. DNA for the CDR3: TGTGCCAGCAGTTACGCCAGGGGGCTAAACTATGGCTACACCTTC.